The 18 T cell receptor beta chains given below trace back to one sample, sequenced in a study of blood T cell repertoires in COVID-19. Sequenced by immunoSEQ multiplex PCR; TCRdb stores in-frame clones only, minus some. The sample shows approximately 480,000 clones, roughly 87% of them seen only once. Specimen: peripheral blood. The receptors come from a young man with COVID-19, enrolled during active disease.

This clone has just one count. V is TRBV5-8 and J is TRBJ1-4; D call uncertain. CDR1 is SGHTS, CDR2 YDEGEE, per germline. Trimming shortened V by 4 bases and J by 0 bases, and 10 bases separated the two germline ends. CDR3 size: 15 residues. This CDR3 is CASSLESPTNEKLFF. CDR3 coding DNA: TGTGCCAGCAGCCTTGAGAGCCCAACTAATGAAAAACTGTTTTTT.

This clone appeared many times. The V gene is TRBV15, the J gene TRBJ2-7, with D possibly matching TRBD1 (5 bases). The ends were cut back, 1 base at V and 7 bases at J, with 11 bases in the middle. There are 13 residues in the CDR3. Germline V gene data show CDR1 as LNHNV and CDR2 as YYDKDF (reference sequence). CDR3 amino acids: CATSRVPSGEQYF. The CDR3 nucleotides read TGTGCCACCAGCAGAGTACCGTCAGGGGAGCAGTACTTC.

This clone was observed a single time. This chain uses TRBV19 with TRBJ1-2; D remains unclear. Trimming pared 4 bases from V and 2 bases from J, leaving 11 bases between. Germline assignment: CDR1 LNHDA and CDR2 SQIVND (reference sequence). The CDR3 runs 14 residues. Here the CDR3 DNA reads TGTGCCAGTAGTACCGGCAGGCCGAACTATGGCTACACCTTC. Protein: CASSTGRPNYGYTF. Combining the CDR3 with reference TRBV19 and TRBJ1-2 gives the whole variable domain DGGITQSPKYLFRKEGQNVTLSCEQNLNHDAMYWYRQDPGQGLRLIYYSQIVNDFQKGDIAEGYSVSREKKESFPLTVTSAQKNPTAFYLCASSTGRPNYGYTFGSGTRLTVV.

This clone was observed once. The chain couples TRBV10-3 to TRBJ2-1; 11 nucleotides agree with TRBD1. Germline-derived CDR1 and CDR2 are ENHRY and SYGVKD. This CDR3 is 16 amino acids long. V shed 3 bases, J shed 8 bases, and the junction held 9 bases outside the gene matches. The CDR3 DNA reads TGTGCCATCAGTGAACCCGGACAGGGGGCCCACGATGAGCAGTTCTTC. The encoded protein is CAISEPGQGAHDEQFF.

This clone was recorded once. The rearrangement uses TRBV25-1 and TRBJ1-3; tentatively, D is TRBD1 (5 bases). Germline V lookup: CDR1 MGHDK, CDR2 SYGVNS. The V end was cut by 8 bases, the J end by 2 bases, with 10 bases between. The CDR3 length is 13 residues. The CDR3 reads CASGLTAGNTIYF. The CDR3 DNA sequence: TGTGCCAGCGGCCTGACAGCTGGAAACACCATATATTTT.

The gene calls are TRBV12-5 and TRBJ1-1, with D possibly matching TRBD1 (5 bases). This CDR3 has 16 residues. Trimming took off 0 bases at V and 1 base at J, with 12 bases between the two ends. The germline gives CDR1 LGHNT, CDR2 FRNRAP. The CDR3 DNA reads as TGTGCTAGTGGTTTGGTACTGGCCAGGGAGAACACTGAAGCTTTCTTT. This sequence encodes CASGLVLARENTEAFF.

The table lists this clone with a count of one. The J gene is TRBJ2-7, the V gene TRBV7-9; 7 bases align to TRBD1. V was pared by 1 base and J by 9 bases, with 9 bases of the junction left unmatched. This CDR3 has 14 amino acids. The germline CDR1 and CDR2 sequences are SEHNR and FQNEAQ (reference sequence). As DNA, the CDR3 is TGTGCCAGCAGCTTAGGTTCCCAGGGGGAGAGGCAGTACTTC. This codes for CASSLGSQGERQYF.

The rearrangement joins TRBV15 to TRBJ1-4, with 8 nucleotides matching TRBD1. CDR3 length: 15 amino acids. J lost 8 bases, V lost 3 bases, and 8 bases had no gene match. Germline CDR1 reads LNHNV; CDR2 reads YYDKDF (reference sequence). The CDR3 nucleotides read TGTGCCACCAGCAGCCAGGGGGCGGTTTGGGAAAAACTGTTTTTT. Translating gives CATSSQGAVWEKLFF.

V usage is TRBV5-4 and J usage is TRBJ2-7, with a weak D call TRBD2 (6 bases). The germline V gene has CDR1 SGHNT and CDR2 YYREEE (reference sequence). The V end was cut by 7 bases, the J end by 6 bases, with 14 bases between. This CDR3 comprises 12 residues. CDR3 bases: TGTGCCAGCGGGACTCCCCCGGGCGAGCAGTACTTC. This codes for CASGTPPGEQYF. The whole variable domain, filled in from reference TRBV5-4 and TRBJ2-7, reads ETGVTQSPTHLIKTRGQQVTLRCSSQSGHNTVSWYQQALGQGPQFIFQYYREEENGRGNFPPRFSGLQFPNYSSELNVNALELDDSALYLCASGTPPGEQYFGPGTRLTVT.

The chain joins TRBV3-1 (or the pseudogene TRBV3-2) to TRBJ2-3; D is ambiguous. There are 13 residues in the CDR3. Germline CDR1 is LGHDT and CDR2 is YNNKEL (reference sequence). The V gene lost 1 base and the J gene lost 5 bases, with 7 bases spanning the gap. CDR3 DNA: TGTGCCAGCAGCCAAGTCTTGAGAGATACGCAGTATTTT. Protein sequence: CASSQVLRDTQYF.

The chain combines TRBV18 with TRBJ2-5, with 15 bases identical to TRBD2. Germline V lookup: CDR1 KGHSH, CDR2 LQKENI. This CDR3 comprises 20 residues. J lost 0 bases, V lost 0 bases, and 8 bases had no gene match. CDR3 region: CASSPPGLAGGLRDQETQYF. Written as DNA, the CDR3 is TGTGCCAGCTCACCACCGGGACTAGCGGGAGGTTTACGGGACCAAGAGACCCAGTACTTC.

As DNA, the CDR3 is TGTGCCAGCAGACGTGGACAGGGGGAAAACTATGGCTACACCTTC. Translating it yields CASRRGQGENYGYTF. The chain joins TRBV6-5 to TRBJ1-2; 10 bases line up with TRBD1. This CDR3 has 15 amino acids. CDR1 and CDR2 from the germline V gene are MNHEY and SVGAGI. J lost 2 bases, V lost 6 bases, and 6 bases had no gene match.

The chain combines TRBV5-1 with TRBJ2-7; D is unclear. The CDR3 spans 13 residues. V lost 0 bases and J lost 3, with 7 bases in between. Germline values: CDR1 SGHRS, CDR2 YFSETQ. DNA for the CDR3: TGCGCCAGCAGCTTGGCAGGCCACTACGAGCAGTACTTC. Its translation is CASSLAGHYEQYF.

The chain combines TRBV11-2 with TRBJ2-5, with a weak D call TRBD2 (6 bases). V was pared by 1 base and J by 6 bases, with 18 bases between. The CDR3 is 16 amino acids. From germline, CDR1 is SGHAT and CDR2 FQNNGV. This CDR3 reads CASSLVMRGMWKTQYF. CDR3 DNA: TGTGCCAGCAGCTTAGTAATGCGCGGGATGTGGAAGACCCAGTACTTC.

J is TRBJ1-5 and V is TRBV2; the match to TRBD1 covers 9 bases. The V gene's germline CDR1 is SNHLY and CDR2 FYNNEI. The CDR3 extends over 15 amino acids. The V and J ends lost 4 bases and 2 bases, in that order; junction bases with no gene match: 3. Written as DNA, the CDR3 is TGTGCCAGCAGTGGGGACAGGGCGGGCAATCAGCCCCAGCATTTT. Translation gives CASSGDRAGNQPQHF.

This chain connects TRBV12-5 to TRBJ2-2; possibly TRBD1 for D (6 bases). CDR3 length: 14 amino acids. Trimming removed 9 bases from V and 2 bases from J, with 13 bases in between. In germline, CDR1 is LGHNT, CDR2 FRNRAP. CDR3 region: CASRQEGNTGELFF. CDR3 DNA sequence: TGTGCTAGCCGACAGGAAGGCAACACCGGGGAGCTGTTTTTT.

The chain carries TRBV11-2 and TRBJ2-3; TRBD2 agrees at 8 bases. This CDR3 contains 16 residues. V lost 4 bases, J lost 4 bases, and 10 bases stayed unmatched. Germline CDR1 reads SGHAT; CDR2 reads FQNNGV. The CDR3 sequence: CASSSRLASSPDTQYF. For the CDR3, the DNA is TGTGCCAGCAGCTCTAGACTAGCGTCGAGCCCAGATACGCAGTATTTT.

The V gene is TRBV9, the J gene TRBJ2-1; 7 bases align to TRBD2. V gave up 0 bases and J gave up 5 bases; unmatched junction bases: 8. The CDR3 is 16 residues long. Germline CDR1 is SGDLS and CDR2 is YYNGEE. The CDR3 DNA sequence: TGTGCCAGCAGCGTAGTTGAGCGGGGCCGCCACAATGAGCAGTTCTTC. Translated, it gives CASSVVERGRHNEQFF. The complete variable domain, with remaining parts taken from reference TRBV9 and TRBJ2-1, reads DSGVTQTPKHLITATGQRVTLRCSPRSGDLSVYWYQQSLDQGLQFLIQYYNGEERAKGNILERFSAQQFPDLHSELNLSSLELGDSALYFCASSVVERGRHNEQFFGPGTRLTVL.